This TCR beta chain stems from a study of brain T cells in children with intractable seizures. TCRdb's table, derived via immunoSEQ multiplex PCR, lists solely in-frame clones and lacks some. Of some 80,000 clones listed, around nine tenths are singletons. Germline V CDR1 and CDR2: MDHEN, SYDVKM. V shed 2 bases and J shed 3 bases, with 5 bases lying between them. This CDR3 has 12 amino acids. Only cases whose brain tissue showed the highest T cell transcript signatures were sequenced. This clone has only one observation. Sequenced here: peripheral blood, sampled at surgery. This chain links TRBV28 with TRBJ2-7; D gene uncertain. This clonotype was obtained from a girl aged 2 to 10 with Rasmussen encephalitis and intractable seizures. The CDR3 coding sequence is TGTGCCAGCAGTTTAAGGGTCTACGAGCAGTACTTC. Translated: CASSLRVYEQYF.